The clone carrying this T cell receptor beta chain was picked up one time. The CDR3 has 12 residues. V was clipped by 3 bases and J by 6 bases, with 6 bases between them. This sample is drawn from a study of blood T cell repertoires in COVID-19. Across the study: COVID-19 samples collected from the United States, Italy and Spain covered acute and convalescent phases. PBMCs, B-cell-depleted T cells, or T cells were the source of the cDNA or gDNA that made up the material.

Authors' methods: How many nucleated cells were present was estimated from reference gene primer amplification. Sequencing used immunoSEQ multiplex PCR; TCRdb keeps in-frame clones, though not all of them. V, J and clone size were drawn from that table, and D and trimming were deduced from the DNA. The sample includes roughly 250,000 clones, 80% to 90% seen only once; the top ten take 0.7% to 0.9%. Sequencing used peripheral blood. The sequence was collected from a man aged 25-40 years with acute or convalescent COVID-19. The V and J genes are TRBV12-3 or TRBV12-4 and TRBJ1-5; no definite D call. The CDR3 spells CASSFGSQPQHF. CDR3 nucleotide sequence: TGTGCCAGCAGTTTCGGGTCTCAGCCCCAGCATTTT.